This T cell receptor beta chain was identified in a study of T cell responses to AZD1222 COVID-19 vaccine. The study, taken as a whole, reports: Clonal diversity was possibly underestimated; the donors were predominantly white British and more often female. Across the whole spike, CD4 TCRs peaked at regions 160-218 and 743-854.

Sequenced by immunoSEQ multiplex PCR; TCRdb stores in-frame clones only, minus some. This table holds more than 120,000 clones, roughly nine tenths found once. V gave up 5 bases and J gave up 0 bases; unmatched junction bases: 10. The CDR3 is 17 amino acids. Germline V gives CDR1 SGHAT, CDR2 FQNNGV. As to this clone: Antigen specificity is unknown.

This TCR was sampled from an adult who received the AZD1222 COVID-19 vaccine. The sample consisted of peripheral blood, taken 28 days after the second AZD1222 dose. The chain carries TRBV11-2 and TRBJ2-4; 7 bases agree with TRBD2. The CDR3 here is CASSPLGEGLAKNIQYF. DNA of the CDR3: TGTGCCAGCAGCCCTCTCGGGGAGGGGTTAGCCAAAAACATTCAGTACTTC.